Listed below are T cell receptor beta chains from one sample, sequenced in a study of shared clonotypes between healthy human individuals. Measured with immunoSEQ multiplex PCR; TCRdb has only the in-frame clones, and not every one. This table has nearly 1 million clones, about 80% appearing once. The sequenced material came from memory CD4+ T cells sorted from blood. The receptor set was obtained from a young man in good health. CDR3s include the opening cysteine and the closing phenylalanine or tryptophan. Each record gives: V gene, clone size, J gene, D gene, CDR3 protein, CDR3 DNA. A D gene is named only where the DNA matches it firmly. Clone size is stated in some rows and not others, as once, few, many or a class when expanded.

v_call: TRBV9; clone_size: -; j_call: TRBJ2-7; d_call: TRBD2; cdr3_aa: CASSPQAGGPSYEQYF; cdr3_nt: TGTGCCAGCAGCCCCCAAGCGGGAGGGCCTTCCTACGAGCAGTACTTC
v_call: TRBV5-1; clone_size: few; j_call: TRBJ1-3; d_call: -; cdr3_aa: CASSLQQATAGNTIYF; cdr3_nt: TGCGCCAGCAGCTTGCAGCAGGCCACGGCTGGAAACACCATATATTTT
v_call: TRBV7-6; clone_size: -; j_call: TRBJ2-2; d_call: -; cdr3_aa: CASSHYTGELFF; cdr3_nt: TGTGCCAGCAGCCATTACACCGGGGAGCTGTTTTTT
v_call: TRBV4-1; clone_size: -; j_call: TRBJ2-7; d_call: -; cdr3_aa: CASSPQESGLTYEQYF; cdr3_nt: TGCGCCAGCAGCCCCCAGGAGAGCGGACTCACCTACGAGCAGTACTTC
v_call: TRBV5-1; clone_size: -; j_call: TRBJ2-3; d_call: -; cdr3_aa: CASSWKDSTDTQYF; cdr3_nt: TGCGCCAGCAGCTGGAAGGACAGCACAGATACGCAGTATTTT
v_call: TRBV28; clone_size: once; j_call: TRBJ1-4; d_call: -; cdr3_aa: CASSDTGTLFF; cdr3_nt: TGTGCCAGCAGTGATACCGGGACTCTGTTTTTT
v_call: TRBV30; clone_size: -; j_call: TRBJ1-1; d_call: -; cdr3_aa: CAWRGKGTEAFF; cdr3_nt: TGTGCCTGGAGGGGGAAAGGGACTGAAGCTTTCTTT
v_call: TRBV28; clone_size: -; j_call: TRBJ2-6; d_call: -; cdr3_aa: CASKRQALSSGANVLTF; cdr3_nt: TGTGCCAGCAAACGACAGGCGCTCTCTTCTGGGGCCAACGTCCTGACTTTC
v_call: TRBV27; clone_size: -; j_call: TRBJ2-7; d_call: TRBD2; cdr3_aa: CASSLAGVYEQYF; cdr3_nt: TGTGCCAGCAGTTTAGCGGGAGTGTACGAGCAGTACTTC
v_call: TRBV10-3; clone_size: -; j_call: TRBJ1-2; d_call: TRBD1; cdr3_aa: CAISESILQGAVGGYIF; cdr3_nt: TGTGCCATCAGTGAGTCGATTCTACAGGGGGCTGTAGGCGGCTACATCTTC
v_call: TRBV5-1; clone_size: few; j_call: TRBJ1-6; d_call: -; cdr3_aa: CASSLGNNSPLHF; cdr3_nt: TGCGCCAGCAGTTTAGGGAATAATTCACCCCTCCACTTT
v_call: TRBV5-1; clone_size: -; j_call: TRBJ2-7; d_call: TRBD2; cdr3_aa: CASSDPGGEQYF; cdr3_nt: TGCGCCAGCAGCGATCCGGGGGGCGAGCAGTACTTC
v_call: TRBV28; clone_size: -; j_call: TRBJ1-6; d_call: -; cdr3_aa: CASRIRGSYNSPLHF; cdr3_nt: TGTGCCAGCAGAATACGTGGCTCCTATAATTCACCCCTCCACTTT
v_call: TRBV9; clone_size: -; j_call: TRBJ1-2; d_call: -; cdr3_aa: CASRGSPSGKGYTF; cdr3_nt: TGTGCCAGCCGCGGGAGTCCATCAGGGAAGGGCTACACCTTC
v_call: TRBV9; clone_size: -; j_call: TRBJ2-2; d_call: -; cdr3_aa: CASSGTSGQGITGELFF; cdr3_nt: TGTGCCAGCAGCGGGACGTCGGGGCAGGGGATTACCGGGGAGCTGTTTTTT
v_call: TRBV5-1; clone_size: -; j_call: TRBJ2-6; d_call: -; cdr3_aa: CASSLGLAGSGANVLTF; cdr3_nt: TGCGCCAGCAGCTTGGGTCTGGCGGGTTCTGGGGCCAACGTCCTGACTTTC
v_call: TRBV2; clone_size: once; j_call: TRBJ2-3; d_call: TRBD1; cdr3_aa: CASSDRTGTDTQYF; cdr3_nt: TGTGCCAGCAGTGATAGGACAGGAACGGATACGCAGTATTTT
v_call: TRBV7-8; clone_size: few; j_call: TRBJ2-7; d_call: TRBD2; cdr3_aa: CASSLGLAGFYEQYF; cdr3_nt: TGTGCCAGCAGCCTTGGACTAGCGGGGTTTTACGAGCAGTACTTC
v_call: TRBV7-9; clone_size: -; j_call: TRBJ2-3; d_call: TRBD1; cdr3_aa: CASTTGTGQTDTQYF; cdr3_nt: TGTGCCAGCACCACCGGGACAGGGCAAACAGATACGCAGTATTTT
v_call: TRBV4-3; clone_size: -; j_call: TRBJ2-1; d_call: TRBD1; cdr3_aa: CASSQEYFQGANRNEQFF; cdr3_nt: TGCGCCAGCAGCCAAGAGTATTTTCAGGGGGCCAATCGCAATGAGCAGTTCTTC
v_call: TRBV11-2; clone_size: -; j_call: TRBJ2-5; d_call: TRBD1; cdr3_aa: CASSPTGREETQYF; cdr3_nt: TGTGCCAGCAGCCCGACAGGGCGAGAAGAGACCCAGTACTTC
v_call: TRBV5-4; clone_size: -; j_call: TRBJ2-7; d_call: TRBD1; cdr3_aa: CASSQENTPGQGGRQQYF; cdr3_nt: TGTGCCAGCAGCCAAGAAAATACCCCGGGACAGGGGGGACGTCAGCAGTACTTC
v_call: TRBV20-1; clone_size: -; j_call: TRBJ1-5; d_call: -; cdr3_aa: CSAVDPQHF; cdr3_nt: TGCAGTGCGGTAGACCCCCAGCATTTT
v_call: TRBV2; clone_size: many; j_call: TRBJ1-2; d_call: TRBD1; cdr3_aa: CASGGQGASRGYTF; cdr3_nt: TGTGCCAGCGGGGGACAGGGGGCATCGCGCGGCTACACCTTC
v_call: TRBV28; clone_size: -; j_call: TRBJ1-6; d_call: TRBD1; cdr3_aa: CASSYTGGEVIGSPLHF; cdr3_nt: TGTGCCAGCAGTTATACAGGGGGGGAGGTTATCGGTTCACCCCTCCACTTT
v_call: TRBV6-1; clone_size: -; j_call: TRBJ1-2; d_call: TRBD1; cdr3_aa: CATLFGTVSYTF; cdr3_nt: TGTGCCACCTTATTCGGGACAGTTAGCTACACCTTC
v_call: TRBV6-1; clone_size: -; j_call: TRBJ1-4; d_call: TRBD1; cdr3_aa: CASSEGGTVEKLFF; cdr3_nt: TGTGCCAGCAGTGAAGGTGGGACAGTGGAAAAACTGTTTTTT
v_call: TRBV7-9; clone_size: -; j_call: TRBJ2-1; d_call: -; cdr3_aa: CASSLGRSGAGRYNEQFF; cdr3_nt: TGTGCCAGCAGCCTCGGCCGATCGGGCGCGGGGCGGTACAATGAGCAGTTCTTC
v_call: TRBV12-1; clone_size: -; j_call: TRBJ2-5; d_call: -; cdr3_aa: CASSFPRPRECAETQYF; cdr3_nt: TGTGCCAGCAGCTTTCCACGTCCCCGGGAGTGTGCGGAGACCCAGTACTTC
v_call: TRBV27; clone_size: -; j_call: TRBJ2-3; d_call: -; cdr3_aa: CASSSRAQTDTQYF; cdr3_nt: TGTGCCAGCAGTTCCCGGGCCCAAACCGATACGCAGTATTTT
v_call: TRBV11-2; clone_size: -; j_call: TRBJ2-1; d_call: TRBD2; cdr3_aa: CASSLDEGSGRFNEQFF; cdr3_nt: TGTGCCAGCAGCTTAGATGAGGGTAGCGGGCGATTCAATGAGCAGTTCTTC
v_call: TRBV12-5; clone_size: -; j_call: TRBJ1-5; d_call: -; cdr3_aa: CASGPGHTGSNQPQHF; cdr3_nt: TGTGCTAGTGGCCCCGGCCACACGGGTAGCAATCAGCCCCAGCATTTT
v_call: TRBV9; clone_size: -; j_call: TRBJ2-7; d_call: -; cdr3_aa: CASSVAPHGQYEQYF; cdr3_nt: TGTGCCAGCAGCGTAGCTCCCCACGGCCAGTACGAGCAGTACTTC
v_call: TRBV9; clone_size: -; j_call: TRBJ1-2; d_call: TRBD1; cdr3_aa: CASSVSTGGAYGYTF; cdr3_nt: TGTGCCAGCAGCGTCTCGACAGGGGGTGCGTATGGCTACACCTTC
v_call: TRBV4-3; clone_size: few; j_call: TRBJ1-6; d_call: -; cdr3_aa: CASSQDIPQGSSYNSPLHF; cdr3_nt: TGCGCCAGCAGCCAAGATATCCCCCAGGGAAGCTCCTATAATTCACCCCTCCACTTT
v_call: TRBV7-8; clone_size: many; j_call: TRBJ2-7; d_call: -; cdr3_aa: CASSLESGGPYEQYF; cdr3_nt: TGTGCCAGCAGCTTAGAGTCAGGGGGGCCCTACGAGCAGTACTTC
v_call: TRBV28; clone_size: -; j_call: TRBJ1-3; d_call: -; cdr3_aa: CASNTQGLGTSGNTIYF; cdr3_nt: TGTGCCAGCAACACACAGGGACTCGGAACCTCTGGAAACACCATATATTTT
v_call: TRBV11-2; clone_size: -; j_call: TRBJ1-6; d_call: -; cdr3_aa: CASSFEQTYNSPLHF; cdr3_nt: TGTGCCAGCAGCTTTGAACAGACCTATAATTCACCCCTCCACTTT
v_call: TRBV9; clone_size: -; j_call: TRBJ2-1; d_call: TRBD2; cdr3_aa: CASSVTSGYNEQFF; cdr3_nt: TGTGCCAGCAGCGTCACTAGCGGTTACAATGAGCAGTTCTTC
v_call: TRBV2; clone_size: -; j_call: TRBJ2-7; d_call: TRBD2; cdr3_aa: CASSTPRGRYEQYF; cdr3_nt: TGTGCCAGCAGCACCCCGCGGGGGAGATACGAGCAGTACTTC
v_call: TRBV4-1; clone_size: -; j_call: TRBJ1-2; d_call: -; cdr3_aa: CASSQVTTLNYGYTF; cdr3_nt: TGCGCCAGCAGCCAAGTAACCACCTTGAACTATGGCTACACCTTC
v_call: TRBV4-3; clone_size: once; j_call: TRBJ2-7; d_call: TRBD1; cdr3_aa: CASSQAAQGYEQYF; cdr3_nt: TGCGCCAGCAGCCAAGCGGCACAGGGGTACGAGCAGTACTTC
v_call: TRBV9; clone_size: -; j_call: TRBJ2-2; d_call: -; cdr3_aa: CASSETGTPNTGELFF; cdr3_nt: TGTGCCAGCAGCGAAACCGGGACGCCGAACACCGGGGAGCTGTTTTTT
v_call: TRBV5-4; clone_size: -; j_call: TRBJ2-7; d_call: TRBD2; cdr3_aa: CASRREPQGGSYEQYF; cdr3_nt: TGTGCCAGCAGGAGAGAGCCCCAGGGAGGGTCCTACGAGCAGTACTTC
v_call: TRBV6-1; clone_size: few; j_call: TRBJ2-2; d_call: TRBD1; cdr3_aa: CASIPGQGGTGELFF; cdr3_nt: TGTGCCAGCATCCCGGGACAGGGCGGCACCGGGGAGCTGTTTTTT
v_call: TRBV10-1; clone_size: once; j_call: TRBJ1-1; d_call: -; cdr3_aa: CASSEKGWGTEAFF; cdr3_nt: TGCGCCAGCAGTGAGAAGGGCTGGGGGACTGAAGCTTTCTTT
v_call: TRBV28; clone_size: many; j_call: TRBJ2-5; d_call: -; cdr3_aa: CASSRVGAAEETQYF; cdr3_nt: TGTGCCAGCAGTCGGGTGGGGGCGGCCGAAGAGACCCAGTACTTC
v_call: TRBV14; clone_size: -; j_call: TRBJ1-2; d_call: TRBD1; cdr3_aa: CASSRDRPNNNGYTF; cdr3_nt: TGTGCCAGCAGCCGGGACAGACCAAATAACAATGGCTACACCTTC
v_call: TRBV10-3; clone_size: -; j_call: TRBJ2-3; d_call: -; cdr3_aa: CAISTGIITDTQYF; cdr3_nt: TGTGCCATCAGCACAGGGATTATCACAGATACGCAGTATTTT
v_call: TRBV25-1; clone_size: -; j_call: TRBJ1-1; d_call: TRBD1; cdr3_aa: CASSRRTGGGTEAFF; cdr3_nt: TGTGCCAGCAGTCGGAGAACAGGGGGCGGCACTGAAGCTTTCTTT
v_call: TRBV19; clone_size: -; j_call: TRBJ2-2; d_call: -; cdr3_aa: CASSIGGNTGELFF; cdr3_nt: TGTGCCAGTAGTATCGGGGGTAACACCGGGGAGCTGTTTTTT
v_call: TRBV18; clone_size: -; j_call: TRBJ2-5; d_call: -; cdr3_aa: CASSPTLYQETQYF; cdr3_nt: TGTGCCAGCTCACCGACACTGTACCAAGAGACCCAGTACTTC
v_call: TRBV30; clone_size: -; j_call: TRBJ2-1; d_call: TRBD2; cdr3_aa: CAWSPLAEYNEQFF; cdr3_nt: TGTGCCTGGAGTCCACTAGCGGAATACAATGAGCAGTTCTTC
v_call: TRBV5-5; clone_size: many; j_call: TRBJ2-7; d_call: -; cdr3_aa: CASSFTGTYEQYF; cdr3_nt: TGTGCCAGCAGCTTCACAGGGACCTACGAGCAGTACTTC
v_call: TRBV7-9; clone_size: -; j_call: TRBJ1-5; d_call: -; cdr3_aa: CASSPGASGYQPQHF; cdr3_nt: TGTGCCAGCAGCCCTGGCGCCAGCGGTTATCAGCCCCAGCATTTT
v_call: TRBV5-1; clone_size: few; j_call: TRBJ2-7; d_call: TRBD2; cdr3_aa: CASSPRTSGGVEQYF; cdr3_nt: TGCGCCAGCAGCCCGAGGACTAGCGGGGGGGTCGAGCAGTACTTC
v_call: TRBV5-6; clone_size: many; j_call: TRBJ2-2; d_call: -; cdr3_aa: CASSLRRELFF; cdr3_nt: TGTGCCAGCAGCTTACGACGGGAGCTGTTTTTT
v_call: TRBV15; clone_size: -; j_call: TRBJ1-5; d_call: -; cdr3_aa: CATSRMGAGSNQPQHF; cdr3_nt: TGTGCCACCAGCAGAATGGGCGCGGGGAGCAATCAGCCCCAGCATTTT
v_call: TRBV7-9; clone_size: -; j_call: TRBJ1-6; d_call: TRBD1; cdr3_aa: CASSYGTGYNSPLHF; cdr3_nt: TGTGCCAGCAGCTATGGGACAGGCTATAATTCACCCCTCCACTTT
v_call: TRBV4-3; clone_size: -; j_call: TRBJ2-7; d_call: TRBD2; cdr3_aa: CASSQGLAGGIYEQYF; cdr3_nt: TGCGCCAGCAGCCAAGGACTAGCGGGAGGGATCTACGAGCAGTACTTC